The 15 T cell receptor beta chains in this list originate from one sample, sequenced in a study of T cells in Graves' hyperthyroidism and ophthalmopathy. From RNA transcripts, TCR beta CDR3 regions were amplified. The study used the HTBI primer set for a first-round RT-PCR of the TCR CDR3. TCRdb re-derived calls from the multiplex PCR reads in MiXCR, one entry per CDR3 protein. The sample holds roughly 300,000 distinct CDR3 sequences, 20% to 25% seen once. Sequencing was performed on blood. Source of these receptors: a woman aged 45 to 65 with Graves' hyperthyroidism.

The J gene is TRBJ1-5, the V gene TRBV11-2, with D uncertain. CDR1 and CDR2 (germline): SGHAT, FQNNGV. The CDR3 extends over 13 amino acids. V gave up 3 bases and J gave up 5 bases, with 8 bases separating them. The CDR3 sequence is CASSLTDDQPQHF. In DNA, the CDR3 is TGTGCCAGCAGCTTGACGGACGATCAGCCCCAGCATTTT.

The rearrangement joins TRBV5-6 to TRBJ2-3, with D unresolved. V was clipped by 0 bases and J by 10 bases, with 18 bases between them. Germline CDR1 SGHDT, CDR2 YYEEEE. The CDR3 spans 15 residues. In DNA form, the CDR3 reads TGTGCCAGCAGCTTGGGAGGCCAGGCACTGGGTCCGCAGTATTTT. Residues: CASSLGGQALGPQYF.

The chain has TRBV28 and TRBJ2-1; D call uncertain. Trimming took off 6 bases at V and 10 bases at J, with 7 bases between the two ends. The CDR3 loop spans 10 amino acids. From germline, CDR1 is MDHEN and CDR2 SYDVKM. The CDR3 region has the DNA TGTGCCAGCAGCCTCCAGGAGCAGTTCTTC. Protein: CASSLQEQFF.

The genes are TRBV5-1 and TRBJ2-7, with 11 bases fitting TRBD2. CDR1 and CDR2 from the germline V gene are SGHRS and YFSETQ. CDR3 length: 15 residues. V trimming: 4 bases; J trimming: 6 bases; junction bases outside the gene matches: 9. As DNA, the CDR3 is TGCGCCAGCAGCCCCACTAGCGGGGGAGATGGCGAGCAGTACTTC. It codes for CASSPTSGGDGEQYF.

This clonotype was found many times. This chain connects TRBV2 to TRBJ2-5; 11 bases map to TRBD1. The trim removed 3 bases at V and 4 bases at J, leaving 7 bases unmatched. The V gene's germline CDR1 is SNHLY and CDR2 FYNNEI. The CDR3 runs 16 residues. In DNA form, the CDR3 reads TGTGCCAGCAGTGAGTTGGGACAGGGGGGATCAGAGACCCAGTACTTC. It yields the protein CASSELGQGGSETQYF.

With respect to this clonotype: A much larger clone sits a single nucleotide away, making a read error possible. V gene TRBV5-1 combines with J gene TRBJ2-1; weak D call: TRBD1 (7 bases). Germline CDR1 and CDR2: SGHRS and YFSETQ. Trimming removed 4 bases at V and 7 bases at J, with 18 bases between. The CDR3 consists of 15 residues. CDR3 DNA: TGCGCCAGCAGCCTGACAGGGAGGCGGGGTAATGAGCAGTTCTTC. Protein product: CASSLTGRRGNEQFF.

The sample holds many counts of this clonotype. V is TRBV2 and J is TRBJ1-2, with a weak D call TRBD1 (5 bases). The CDR3 spans 13 residues. Germline CDR1 and CDR2: SNHLY and FYNNEI. V dropped 4 bases and J dropped 4 bases, with 10 bases sitting between them. In DNA, the CDR3 is TGTGCCAGCAGTGCGGCCAGGGTCTATGGCTACACCTTC. This encodes CASSAARVYGYTF.

V is TRBV29-1 and J is TRBJ1-2; D gene unclear. Looked up from germline, CDR1 is SQVTM and CDR2 is ANQGSEA. CDR3 length: 12 amino acids. The germline V and J ends were trimmed by 7 bases and 0 bases, with 9 bases remaining between them. In DNA form, the CDR3 reads TGCAGCGCTGTCGGAGCTAACTATGGCTACACCTTC. Its translation is CSAVGANYGYTF.

This clonotype was counted at least ten times. One end of the junction varies from germline; a read error may be responsible. The chain is built from TRBV5-1 and TRBJ2-7; TRBD2 agrees at 7 bases. The CDR3 loop spans 15 amino acids. Germline CDR1 and CDR2: SGHRS and YFSETQ. The CDR3 sequence is CASSQAGVSSHEQYF. The CDR3 DNA follows: TGCGCCAGCAGCCAGGCGGGGGTGTCCTCCCACGAGCAGTACTTC.

At least ten counts were recorded for this clonotype. CDR3 sequence: CASSSIRDRVVLSPLHF. The CDR3 coding sequence is TGTGCCAGCAGCTCGATCCGGGACAGGGTGGTGTTGTCACCCCTCCACTTT. This chain links TRBV11-2 with TRBJ1-6; 9 nucleotides match TRBD1. Losses at the gene ends were 4 bases for V and 10 bases for J; bases not matched to a gene: 14. The germline CDR1 and CDR2 sequences are SGHAT and FQNNGV. The CDR3 totals 17 residues.

This rearrangement joins TRBV18 to TRBJ1-5; TRBD1 is a possible D gene (6 bases). This CDR3 has 16 amino acids. V was cut by 2 bases and J by 1 base, with 12 bases left in between. Germline CDR1 and CDR2: KGHSH and LQKENI. DNA for the CDR3: TGTGCCAGCTCACCAGGAGGGGGGAAAAGCAATCAGCCCCAGCATTTT. As protein: CASSPGGGKSNQPQHF.

The chain is built from TRBV20-1 and TRBJ1-5, with 11 nucleotides matching TRBD1. There are 17 residues in the CDR3. Germline trimming cut 4 bases from V and 6 bases from J; bases unmatched to any gene: 14. Germline-derived CDR1 and CDR2 are DFQATT and SNEGSKA (reference sequence). As DNA, the CDR3 is TGCAGTGCTAAGTGGGGACAGGGGGTCCCTCACGGTCAGCCCCAGCATTTT. Amino acids: CSAKWGQGVPHGQPQHF.

CDR3 loop: CSAKGAQETQYF. The DNA for the CDR3 is TGCAGTGCCAAGGGGGCGCAAGAGACCCAGTACTTC. V usage is TRBV20-1 and J usage is TRBJ2-5; 7 positions match TRBD1. Germline lookup yields CDR1 DFQATT and CDR2 SNEGSKA (reference sequence). The V and J ends lost 6 bases and 2 bases, in that order; junction bases with no gene match: 3. The CDR3 covers 12 residues.

This clonotype showed up just a few times. V usage is TRBV12-3 or TRBV12-4 and J usage is TRBJ2-5; D is possibly TRBD1 or TRBD2 (5 bases each). The CDR3 consists of 14 residues. V was cut by 3 bases and J by 5 bases, with 13 bases left in between. The DNA for the CDR3 is TGTGCCAGCAGTTTCGGGCAGGGCGGGGAGACCCAGTACTTC. Translation: CASSFGQGGETQYF.

The chain joins TRBV19 to TRBJ2-3; TRBD1 matches at 11 bases. Trimming at V came to 8 bases and at J to 3 bases, leaving 4 bases not matched to a gene. The CDR3 spans 14 residues. Germline CDR1 is LNHDA and CDR2 is SQIVND (reference sequence). CDR3 sequence (DNA): TGTGCCAGTGGGACAGGGGGTTTGACAGATACGCAGTATTTT. Translation: CASGTGGLTDTQYF.